This TCR beta chain was documented in a study of OX40 agonist ivuxolimab in advanced cancers. About the study as a whole: The costimulatory receptor OX40 (CD134) was targeted by ivuxolimab, a fully human IgG2 agonistic monoclonal antibody. Intravenous ivuxolimab was administered to patients every 2 weeks at six dose levels: 0.01, 0.1, 0.3, 1.5, 3 and 10 mg/kg. Of the 50 to 55 patients in dose escalation, about 20 had hepatocellular carcinoma, some 15 had melanoma, 9 had renal cell carcinoma and 9 had head and neck cancer. In the dose-escalation cohort, 75% to 85% of patients were male, and the mean age was roughly 60 years with a range of roughly 20 to 79. Patients were allowed to have had prior anti-PD-1, anti-PD-L1 or anti-CTLA-4 therapy, and 40% of the dose-escalation patients had previously received checkpoint inhibitors. Three dose-escalation patients achieved partial responses, one with hepatocellular carcinoma and two with cutaneous melanoma. Peripheral TCRbeta sequencing aimed to test whether ivuxolimab altered TCR sequence diversity and caused clonal T-cell expansion. The monotherapy dose-escalation portion (N ≈ 50 patients) of the phase I ivuxolimab trial is reported in the paper. Points the paper makes about the study in general: In the 0.1-3.0 mg/kg groups, partial responders were among the patients with the lowest normalized peripheral clonal expansion, particularly in CD8+ T cells. At doses of 0.1 to 3.0 mg/kg, clonal expansion of both CD4+ and CD8+ blood T cells was observed from baseline to week 6. The antigen specificity of the clonally expanded peripheral T cells was not determined. Low levels of normalized T-cell clonal expansion were also seen in some patients who did not respond. After ivuxolimab, expanded clones were on average more numerous among CD8+ T cells than among CD4+ T cells.

The trial excluded patients who had a history of autoimmune disease or who were on systemic immunosuppression. In every dose cohort, peripheral blood was drawn for TCR sequencing at baseline, cycle 4 day 1, and cycle 7 day 1. Samples came from an open-label, multicenter, first-in-human phase I dose-escalation trial of ivuxolimab. Adults with locally advanced or metastatic head and neck squamous cell, hepatocellular, melanoma or renal cell carcinoma were enrolled in the trial. Before TCR sequencing, CD4+ T cells and CD8+ T cells were sorted from peripheral blood as separate populations. The germline V gene encodes CDR1 SGHTA and CDR2 FQGNSA. Cut back by 1 base and 1 base, the V and J ends lie 7 bases apart. Measured from the cysteine to the phenylalanine, the CDR3 is 15 residues long. Only the CDR3 portion is preserved as DNA: 45 bases, with reading frame beginning at the first base. About this clone itself: Its antigen remains unidentified. Base qualities are not recorded, but no much larger clone differs from it by a single base.

To sequence the TCRbeta CDR3 region, genomic DNA was isolated from the sorted cells. The immunoSEQ Assay was used to sequence the TCRbeta CDR3 regions. TCRdb took over this immuneACCESS table, retaining in-frame rearrangements with V and J assigned. Such tables are incomplete; in checked studies, under half of the missing clones stem from an unresolved V gene, and the remainder is unexplained. In this sample the table shows 100,000 or so clones, 95% to 96% of which occur a single time. The ten most abundant clones make up about 2.1% of the sample. The sample in question was CD4+ or CD8+ T cells sorted from blood, obtained in a trial of the OX40 agonist ivuxolimab. This chain is built from TRBV7-2 and TRBJ2-2; possibly the D gene is TRBD2, per 5 matching bases. The receptor was isolated from an adult with an advanced solid tumor such as melanoma, head and neck, liver or kidney cancer. The DNA sequence follows: TGTGCCAGCAGCTTAGAACTAGTGAACACCGGGGAGCTGTTTTTT. Translated, this gives CASSLELVNTGELFF.